Listed below are T cell receptor beta chains from one sample, sequenced in a study of T cells in Graves' hyperthyroidism and ophthalmopathy. Via MiXCR, TCRdb re-called the multiplex PCR reads, giving one row per CDR3 protein. The sample carries some 380,000 distinct CDR3 sequences, about 14% recorded once. Sequencing was done on a sample of blood. These receptors were taken from a young man with Graves' hyperthyroidism that later progressed to Graves' ophthalmopathy. The CDR3 runs from the conserved cysteine through the conserved F or W. The D gene is left open where the match is weak. Expanded clones are given a class, and other clones once, few, many or no size at all.

cdr3_nt | cdr3_aa | clone_size | v_call | d_call | j_call
TGTGCCAGCAGTTACGAGGGAGGTCCCTATGGCTACACCTTC | CASSYEGGPYGYTF | - | TRBV6-5 | - | TRBJ1-2
TGCGCCAGCAGCTTGGGTGGGGACGTGAACACTGAAGCTTTCTTT | CASSLGGDVNTEAFF | many | TRBV5-1 | - | TRBJ1-1
TGCGCCAGCAGCTTGGATTCAGGGACTACACCGTATGGCTACACCTTC | CASSLDSGTTPYGYTF | many | TRBV5-1 | - | TRBJ1-2
TGTGCCAGCAGTTTATCCGGGACAGTTAGGCAGCCCCAGCATTTT | CASSLSGTVRQPQHF | many | TRBV27 | TRBD1 | TRBJ1-5
TGTGCCAGCAGTTTATCGGGGGGCTACGCCTCCGAGCAGTACTTC | CASSLSGGYASEQYF | many | TRBV27 | - | TRBJ2-7
TGTGCCACCAGTGGACAGGACCTCTATGTCTACACCTTC | CATSGQDLYVYTF | many | TRBV24-1 | - | TRBJ1-2
TGCGCCAGCACGTCGACAGGAAAACACAATGAGCAGTTCTTC | CASTSTGKHNEQFF | - | TRBV5-1 | - | TRBJ2-1
TGTGCTAGCAGCTTAGAGGGAGACTACGAGCAGTACTTC | CASSLEGDYEQYF | few | TRBV7-7 | - | TRBJ2-7
TGTGCCAGCAGTTTTATGGGCGTATCTGGAAACACCATATATTTT | CASSFMGVSGNTIYF | few | TRBV3-1 | - | TRBJ1-3
TGTACCAGCAGCCAAAGGGGGGGCCTCACTGAAGCTTTCTTT | CTSSQRGGLTEAFF | - | TRBV3-1 | - | TRBJ1-1
TGTGCCAGCAGCTTCATCCAGAACACTGAAGCTTTCTTT | CASSFIQNTEAFF | many | TRBV7-9 | - | TRBJ1-1
TGCGCCAGCAGCCAAAGGGCCGCCCGAGGACAGCGGTGGAATTCACCCCTCCACTTT | CASSQRAARGQRWNSPLHF | few | TRBV4-1 | - | TRBJ1-6
TGCAGTGCTAGACCTACAGGACTAGCGGGGCTCGGGGAGCTGTTTTTT | CSARPTGLAGLGELFF | few | TRBV20-1 | TRBD2 | TRBJ2-2
TGTGCCAGCAGCCCCGGGACTTTTCCAACTAATGAAAAACTGTTTTTT | CASSPGTFPTNEKLFF | few | TRBV11-3 | - | TRBJ1-4
TGTGCCAGCAGCACAGGACAGGGGAACACCGGGGAGCTGTTTTTT | CASSTGQGNTGELFF | - | TRBV13 | TRBD1 | TRBJ2-2
TGCGCCAGCAGCCCCCCATACGAGAGGGGAGATACGCAGTATTTT | CASSPPYERGDTQYF | many | TRBV5-1 | - | TRBJ2-3
TGCAGCGCACTCAGGGGCGAAAACTATGGCTACACCTTC | CSALRGENYGYTF | many | TRBV29-1 | - | TRBJ1-2
TGTGCCAGCAGTTTATCGAGACAGGTCTATGGCTACACCTTC | CASSLSRQVYGYTF | many | TRBV27 | - | TRBJ1-2
TGTGCCAGCAGTGAAATGGCCCTGAACACTGAAGCTTTCTTT | CASSEMALNTEAFF | - | TRBV6-1 | - | TRBJ1-1
TGCGCCACTCAGGGGATAGAGAACACCATATATTTT | CATQGIENTIYF | few | TRBV4-1 | - | TRBJ1-3
TGTGCCAGCAGTCCCTCCGACATATTTTCCGAGCAGTACTTC | CASSPSDIFSEQYF | few | TRBV28 | - | TRBJ2-7
TGTGCCAGCAGTGGGACAGGGTCTTTTCGGTTCAATGAAAAACTGTTTTTT | CASSGTGSFRFNEKLFF | many | TRBV2 | TRBD1 | TRBJ1-4
TGTGCCACCAGCAGAGTTTCCGGGGGGCTGAACAATGAGCAGTTCTTC | CATSRVSGGLNNEQFF | - | TRBV15 | - | TRBJ2-1
TGTGCCAGCAGTGAATTTGGGACAGAGAACACTGAAGCTTTCTTT | CASSEFGTENTEAFF | many | TRBV6-1 | TRBD1 | TRBJ1-1
TGTGCCAGCAGTCTGGGACCTTTGAGTCAGTACTTC | CASSLGPLSQYF | many | TRBV12-3/TRBV12-4 | - | TRBJ2-7
TGTGCCAGCAGAACTACACGACTGAGCTCCTATAATTCACCCCTCCACTTT | CASRTTRLSSYNSPLHF | many | TRBV2 | - | TRBJ1-6
TGTGCCAGCAGTGAAGGACAGGGGGCTGCAGATACGCAGTATTTT | CASSEGQGAADTQYF | - | TRBV6-1 | TRBD1 | TRBJ2-3
TGCAGCGTTGAGTACCAGGTTGGCACAGATACGCAGTATTTT | CSVEYQVGTDTQYF | many | TRBV29-1 | - | TRBJ2-3
TGTGCCAGCAGCCATATAGGGTCAGATACGCAGTATTTT | CASSHIGSDTQYF | - | TRBV7-9 | - | TRBJ2-3
TGCAGTGCTAGAGCGGGGACAGGGGGCCTCACAGATACGCAGTATTTT | CSARAGTGGLTDTQYF | - | TRBV20-1 | TRBD1 | TRBJ2-3
TGTGCCAGCAGCCTCCTCAGAGGGACGAGGTCTGGGGTCAACGTCCTGACTTTC | CASSLLRGTRSGVNVLTF | - | TRBV7-9 | - | TRBJ2-6
TGTGCCAGCAGACCGGCAGGGAGGCCTTTCAACACCATATATTTT | CASRPAGRPFNTIYF | - | TRBV7-9 | - | TRBJ1-3
TGTGCCAGCTCGAGGACAGCCAACTACGAGCAGTACTTC | CASSRTANYEQYF | few | TRBV6-1 | - | TRBJ2-7
TGTGCCAGCAGTCTACGATCTGGGGGCACTGAAGCTTTCTTT | CASSLRSGGTEAFF | many | TRBV6-1 | - | TRBJ1-1
TGTGCCAGCAGCTCACTGCTAAATAAGGGAGATACGCAGTATTTT | CASSSLLNKGDTQYF | few | TRBV13 | - | TRBJ2-3
TGCAGTGCCCTAGGCGGAGGGTCCTCCTACGAGCAGTACTTC | CSALGGGSSYEQYF | few | TRBV20-1 | - | TRBJ2-7
TGTGCCAGCAGTGAAGCAGACTTCTACGAGCAGTACTTC | CASSEADFYEQYF | few | TRBV6-1 | - | TRBJ2-7
TGTGCCAGCAGTGGGGGGGGGCGCAGTACCGGGGAGCTGTTTTTT | CASSGGGRSTGELFF | many | TRBV6-1 | - | TRBJ2-2